This TCR beta chain was captured by sequencing in a study of naive and memory T cell subsets. Findings and limits, study-wide: Findings for naive and memory subsets could not be checked against ground truth. Especially in CD8 cells, naive repertoires contained a few larger clonotypes, possibly CD45RA-re-expressing memory cells. From naive to CM, EM and EMRA, diversity decreased and Gini increased.

An equimolar mix of two oligonucleotides served as the beta constant-region primer for TRBC1 and TRBC2. Nested alpha and beta constant-region primers with the SP2 primer drove four PCR rounds on ligated cDNA. The cDNA 3' end received a ligated single-stranded oligonucleotide carrying the SP2 primer and a 12-nucleotide UMI. TCRdb itself ran the UMI-ligation and nested PCR reads through MiXCR, one entry per CDR3 protein. The table includes fewer than 150,000 distinct CDR3 sequences, more than 15% detected once. Remarks on this clonotype: Its antigen is not identified.

Cells stained for CD3, CD4, CD8, CD45RA and CD27 were sorted into four subsets. With V trimmed by 5 bases and J by 4 bases, 7 bases remained unmatched. The CDR3 loop spans 14 amino acids. Germline V lookup: CDR1 SEHNR, CDR2 FQNEAQ (reference sequence). The chain is built from TRBV7-9 and TRBJ1-2, with 7 nucleotides matching TRBD1. The clonotype originates from a human donor in good health. Sequenced input: naive CD8+ T cells from blood. CDR3 sequence: CASSLQGEIYGYTF. CDR3 in DNA: TGTGCCAGCAGCCTCCAGGGGGAGATCTATGGCTACACCTTC.